A single sample gave rise to the 32 T cell receptor beta chains below, sequenced in a study of cytomegalovirus exposure and HLA in healthy donors. Primers included in the PCR were 60 Vbeta and 13 Jbeta primers. Assay: immunoSEQ multiplex PCR; the TCRdb copy retains only in-frame clones and omits some. Of roughly 200,000 clones listed, approximately 88% were seen once; the top ten hold roughly 0.66%. Material: PBMCs. Source of these receptors: a boy aged 2 to 10 in good health and CMV-seronegative.

The chain carries TRBV27 and TRBJ1-5; possibly TRBD1 for D (5 bases). The V end lost 6 bases, the J end lost 4 bases, and 13 bases lay between the germline ends. Germline CDR1 MNHEY, CDR2 SMNVEV (reference sequence). This CDR3 has 14 amino acids. CDR3 region: CASSHGPGNQPQHF. CDR3 coding DNA: TGTGCCAGCAGCCACGGACCAGGGAATCAGCCCCAGCATTTT.

The chain has TRBV6-1 and TRBJ2-7; D ambiguous. V lost 2 bases to trimming and J lost 1 base, with 9 bases between them. CDR1 is MNHNS, CDR2 SASEGT, per germline. This CDR3 region has 14 residues. CDR3 bases: TGTGCCAGCAGTGAACTTGTACAATCCTACGAGCAGTACTTC. This codes for CASSELVQSYEQYF.

This chain uses TRBV18 with TRBJ2-7; the D gene is possibly TRBD2 (6 bases). Per the germline V gene, CDR1 is KGHSH and CDR2 is LQKENI. The CDR3 runs to 14 residues. The V end was cut by 1 base, the J end by 5 bases, with 12 bases between. The DNA for the CDR3 is TGTGCCAGCTCACCACGCGCGGGATTGGACGAGCAGTACTTC. Protein product: CASSPRAGLDEQYF.

This chain uses TRBV2 with TRBJ1-2; D is perhaps TRBD1 (5 bases). The germline V gene encodes CDR1 SNHLY and CDR2 FYNNEI. The CDR3 sequence is 14 residues long. V was pared by 8 bases and J by 4 bases, with 17 bases between. DNA of the CDR3: TGTGCCAGCTGGGCGGGACGAAACCCCTATGGCTACACCTTC. Its protein product is CASWAGRNPYGYTF.

The CDR3 DNA reads TGTGCCAGCAGCGTAGCTGGGGGGATAGATGGCTACACCTTC. It specifies CASSVAGGIDGYTF. The chain couples TRBV9 to TRBJ1-2, with D possibly TRBD1 on 5 matching bases. CDR1 and CDR2 from the germline V gene are SGDLS and YYNGEE. The CDR3 has 14 amino acids. V was pared by 0 bases and J by 6 bases, with 12 bases between.

V is TRBV7-2 and J is TRBJ2-5; 9 bases agree with TRBD1. This CDR3 region has 16 residues. V was pared by 1 base and J by 4 bases, with 7 bases of the junction left unmatched. Germline CDR1 is SGHTA and CDR2 is FQGNSA. CDR3 in DNA: TGTGCCAGCAGCTTAGTTACCGGGACAGGGCGAGAGACCCAGTACTTC. It specifies CASSLVTGTGRETQYF.

This CDR3 reads CSAQTPRQGESYEQYF. The CDR3 region has the DNA TGCAGCGCCCAAACCCCCCGACAGGGGGAATCCTACGAGCAGTACTTC. The chain uses TRBV29-1 and TRBJ2-7; TRBD1 aligns across 9 bases. V dropped 7 bases and J dropped 1; count of bases not matched to a gene: 14. This CDR3 comprises 16 residues. Looked up from germline, CDR1 is SQVTM and CDR2 is ANQGSEA.

The CDR3 DNA reads TGCAGCGTTGAGATCAGCCGGGAAGGGGAGCTGTTTTTT. Amino acids: CSVEISREGELFF. The rearrangement uses TRBV29-1 and TRBJ2-2; D perhaps matches TRBD2 (5 bases). The V gene lost 3 bases and the J gene lost 8 bases, with 13 bases spanning the gap. Per germline, CDR1 SQVTM and CDR2 ANQGSEA. This CDR3 contains 13 residues.

The chain links TRBV11-2 to TRBJ2-3; maybe TRBD2 (5 bases). Germline assignment: CDR1 SGHAT and CDR2 FQNNGV. Trimming cost V 7 bases and J 5 bases, with 13 bases left between them. The CDR3 sequence is 13 residues long. The CDR3 region has the DNA TGTGCCAGCATAACATTTGAGGGAGATACGCAGTATTTT. Amino acids: CASITFEGDTQYF.

This chain joins TRBV6-4 and TRBJ2-2, with a weak D call TRBD2 (6 bases). Germline V CDR1 and CDR2: MRHNA, SNTAGT. CDR3 size: 14 residues. The ends were cut back, 0 bases at V and 5 bases at J, with 7 bases in the middle. The CDR3 coding sequence is TGTGCCAGCAGTGACTCGGAGGGGACCGGGGAGCTGTTTTTT. Its translation is CASSDSEGTGELFF.

The chain joins TRBV19 to TRBJ1-1; D is perhaps TRBD1 (5 bases). CDR1 is LNHDA, CDR2 SQIVND, per germline (reference sequence). Trimming removed 5 bases from V and 9 bases from J, with 25 bases in between. CDR3 length: 16 residues. This chain's CDR3 is CASSPLMPRAAKKAFF. The DNA for the CDR3 is TGTGCCAGTAGTCCTCTGATGCCCAGGGCCGCGAAAAAAGCTTTCTTT.

This clone has a single count. The CDR3, as DNA: TGCGCCAGCAGGTTGACTAGCAGGGATGAGCAGTTCTTC. It codes for CASRLTSRDEQFF. The chain is built from TRBV4-1 and TRBJ2-1; TRBD2 matches at 7 bases. The CDR3 consists of 13 residues. The trim removed 6 bases at V and 8 bases at J, leaving 7 bases unmatched. Germline-derived CDR1 and CDR2 are MGHRA and YSYEKL.

The rearrangement joins TRBV2 to TRBJ2-7; D possibly corresponds to TRBD1 (8 bases). Germline V gene sequence: CDR1 SNHLY, CDR2 FYNNEI. The CDR3 runs 13 residues. V was cut by 11 bases and J by 1 base, with 15 bases left in between. CDR3 coding DNA: TGTGCCGGGGGGGGGACAGGTTCCTACGAGCAGTACTTC. Translating gives CAGGGTGSYEQYF.

On this clone: The sample carries other DNA sequences with the same CDR3. The chain uses TRBV19 and TRBJ2-1, with D hard to call. V lost 3 bases and J lost 0, with 9 bases in between. Germline V CDR1 and CDR2: LNHDA, SQIVND (reference sequence). This CDR3 contains 15 residues. The CDR3 nucleotides read TGTGCCAGTAGTATCGACCGGAGCTCCTACAATGAGCAGTTCTTC. This translates into CASSIDRSSYNEQFF.

The chain combines TRBV9 with TRBJ2-2; a weak D match, TRBD2 (6 bases). V lost 0 bases and J 6 bases, leaving 12 bases between the germline ends. The CDR3 consists of 15 residues. CDR1 is SGDLS, CDR2 YYNGEE, per germline. The CDR3 here is CASSVEWGDPGELFF. The CDR3 DNA is TGTGCCAGCAGCGTAGAGTGGGGGGACCCCGGGGAGCTGTTTTTT. Supplemented by reference TRBV9 and TRBJ2-2, the full variable domain reads DSGVTQTPKHLITATGQRVTLRCSPRSGDLSVYWYQQSLDQGLQFLIQYYNGEERAKGNILERFSAQQFPDLHSELNLSSLELGDSALYFCASSVEWGDPGELFFGEGSRLTVL.

A single count supports this clone. V gene TRBV4-1 combines with J gene TRBJ2-3, with no clear D. V was shortened by 1 base and J by 0 bases, with 8 bases between the two germline ends. This CDR3 has 15 residues. The V gene's germline CDR1 is MGHRA and CDR2 YSYEKL. The CDR3 DNA follows: TGCGCCAGCAGCCAAGCTGAGTCCAGCACAGATACGCAGTATTTT. Amino acid sequence: CASSQAESSTDTQYF.

The chain couples TRBV11-2 to TRBJ2-1; 8 nucleotides line up with TRBD2. Germline V lookup: CDR1 SGHAT, CDR2 FQNNGV. This CDR3 region has 14 residues. The trim removed 5 bases at V and 7 bases at J, leaving 7 bases unmatched. CDR3 amino acids: CASSPAGVINEQFF. The CDR3 DNA reads as TGTGCCAGCAGCCCAGCGGGAGTCATAAATGAGCAGTTCTTC.

The chain joins TRBV5-8 to TRBJ2-7, with D tentatively TRBD2 (6 bases). V was pared by 2 bases and J by 0 bases, with 12 bases between. The CDR3 consists of 15 residues. The germline V gene has CDR1 SGHTS and CDR2 YDEGEE. Here the CDR3 DNA reads TGTGCCAGCAGCTTAGGACTAACGAGCTCCTACGAGCAGTACTTC. This codes for CASSLGLTSSYEQYF.

The V gene is TRBV28, the J gene TRBJ2-7; possible D gene TRBD2, 6 bases. CDR3 length equals 13 residues. Trimming removed 3 bases from V and 5 bases from J, with 11 bases in between. In germline, CDR1 is MDHEN, CDR2 SYDVKM. CDR3 DNA sequence: TGTGCCAGCAGTTTCCGGGGGATGGACGAGCAGTACTTC. This codes for CASSFRGMDEQYF.

The chain has TRBV27 and TRBJ2-7; 9 positions agree with TRBD1. The CDR3 is 14 amino acids. Germline V gives CDR1 MNHEY, CDR2 SMNVEV (reference sequence). V was pared by 5 bases and J by 6 bases, with 8 bases of the junction left unmatched. This CDR3 reads CASSAPGQGGEQYF. CDR3 DNA: TGTGCCAGCAGTGCCCCGGGACAGGGTGGCGAGCAGTACTTC.

The chain links TRBV5-1 to TRBJ2-1, with D perhaps TRBD1 (5 bases). CDR3 size: 11 residues. V lost 8 bases, J lost 5 bases, and 8 bases lay in between. Germline V lookup: CDR1 SGHRS, CDR2 YFSETQ. CDR3 region: CASQDNNEQFF. The CDR3 DNA sequence: TGCGCCAGTCAGGACAACAATGAGCAGTTCTTC.

The V call is TRBV2, the J call TRBJ2-1; 8 positions match TRBD1. V gave up 6 bases and J gave up 2 bases; unmatched junction bases: 9. In germline, CDR1 is SNHLY, CDR2 FYNNEI. The CDR3 extends over 16 amino acids. Here the CDR3 reads CASRPGQGTPYNEQFF. DNA of the CDR3: TGTGCCAGCAGACCCGGACAGGGCACCCCCTACAATGAGCAGTTCTTC.

V and J are TRBV7-8 and TRBJ1-4, with 7 positions matching TRBD1. The CDR3 extends over 13 amino acids. With 3 bases clipped from V and 7 bases from J, the junction kept 2 bases outside the gene matches. Germline values: CDR1 SGHVS, CDR2 FQNEAQ. CDR3 loop: CASSFQGGEKLFF. DNA of the CDR3: TGTGCCAGCAGCTTCCAGGGGGGTGAAAAACTGTTTTTT.

This clone was recorded once. This CDR3 is also generated by other DNA sequences in the sample. The chain has TRBV15 and TRBJ2-5; possibly TRBD2 for D (5 bases). Germline V gene data show CDR1 as LNHNV and CDR2 as YYDKDF (reference sequence). This CDR3 contains 13 residues. V was trimmed by 0 bases and J by 5 bases, leaving 7 bases between them. For the CDR3, the DNA is TGTGCCACCAGCAGAGATCGAGGGGAGACCCAGTACTTC. It yields the protein CATSRDRGETQYF.

Of note for this clone: Other DNA sequences within the sample encode an identical CDR3. This chain uses TRBV18 with TRBJ1-2; TRBD1 matches 8 bases. CDR3 length: 14 residues. J gave up 3 bases and V 3 bases, and 3 bases lay outside the gene matches. Germline V lookup: CDR1 KGHSH, CDR2 LQKENI. The CDR3 sequence is CASSPGTGDYGYTF. CDR3 sequence (DNA): TGTGCCAGCTCACCCGGGACAGGAGACTATGGCTACACCTTC.

The gene calls are TRBV15 and TRBJ1-5; unclear D gene. Germline lookup yields CDR1 LNHNV and CDR2 YYDKDF (reference sequence). The CDR3 sequence is 13 residues long. V was trimmed by 3 bases and J by 5 bases, leaving 8 bases between them. The DNA for the CDR3 is TGTGCCACCAGCAGCGGGGAGTATCAGCCCCAGCATTTT. It specifies CATSSGEYQPQHF.

The chain joins TRBV7-2 to TRBJ1-5; 8 nucleotides match TRBD1. Germline CDR1 and CDR2: SGHTA and FQGNSA. The junction had 2 bases not matched to a gene; V was cut back by 1 base and J by 0 bases. The CDR3 contains 16 residues. The CDR3 DNA reads TGTGCCAGCAGCTTAGTGACAGGGGCTAGCAATCAGCCCCAGCATTTT. Amino acid sequence: CASSLVTGASNQPQHF.

This chain links TRBV7-6 with TRBJ2-3; 10 bases map to TRBD2. Trimming cost V 5 bases and J 7 bases; bases outside gene matches: 12. The CDR3 length is 16 residues. Germline V gene data show CDR1 as SGHVS and CDR2 as FNYEAQ. The CDR3: CASSPRASGGGNTQYF. The CDR3 nucleotides are TGTGCCAGCAGCCCTCGGGCTAGCGGGGGCGGGAATACGCAGTATTTT.

The chain combines TRBV28 with TRBJ2-4, with TRBD1 matching over 7 bases. Germline values: CDR1 MDHEN, CDR2 SYDVKM. The CDR3 runs 15 residues. Trimming removed 6 bases from V and 2 bases from J; junction bases left unmatched: 7. The CDR3 DNA follows: TGTGCCAGCAGAACACAGGGGTCTTCCAAAAACATTCAGTACTTC. It specifies CASRTQGSSKNIQYF. The full variable domain, its missing parts supplied by reference TRBV28 and TRBJ2-4, is DVKVTQSSRYLVKRTGEKVFLECVQDMDHENMFWYRQDPGLGLRLIYFSYDVKMKEKGDIPEGYSVSREKKERFSLILESASTNQTSMYLCASRTQGSSKNIQYFGAGTRLSVL.

The chain is built from TRBV6-5 and TRBJ1-5; 7 nucleotides line up with TRBD1. The CDR3 runs 14 residues. CDR1 MNHEY and CDR2 SVGAGI come from the germline V gene. The V gene end was trimmed by 10 bases and the J gene end by 2 bases; junction bases not matched to a gene: 8. The CDR3: CATETGTGNQPQHF. The CDR3 DNA sequence: TGTGCCACCGAGACAGGGACGGGCAATCAGCCCCAGCATTTT.

The chain has TRBV5-6 and TRBJ2-7, with a tentative D call TRBD1 (5 bases). This CDR3 is built from 14 residues. Germline V gene lookup returns CDR1 SGHDT and CDR2 YYEEEE. The V end lost 2 bases, the J end lost 2 bases, and 11 bases lay between the germline ends. CDR3 amino acids: CASSFRAGTYEQYF. Here the CDR3 DNA reads TGTGCCAGCAGCTTTCGGGCAGGGACCTACGAGCAGTACTTC. The variable domain in full, with the rest retrieved from reference TRBV5-6 and TRBJ2-7, is DAGVTQSPTHLIKTRGQQVTLRCSPKSGHDTVSWYQQALGQGPQFIFQYYEEEERQRGNFPDRFSGHQFPNYSSELNVNALLLGDSALYLCASSFRAGTYEQYFGPGTRLTVT.

For this clone: Other nucleotide sequences from this sample produce the same CDR3. The chain employs TRBV11-2 and TRBJ1-1; D possibly corresponds to TRBD1 (6 bases). This CDR3 has 14 amino acids. The V end lost 1 base, the J end lost 2 bases, and 8 bases lay between the germline ends. Germline V gene lookup returns CDR1 SGHAT and CDR2 FQNNGV. CDR3 loop: CASSLGQANTEAFF. CDR3 in DNA: TGTGCCAGCAGCTTAGGACAGGCAAACACTGAAGCTTTCTTT.